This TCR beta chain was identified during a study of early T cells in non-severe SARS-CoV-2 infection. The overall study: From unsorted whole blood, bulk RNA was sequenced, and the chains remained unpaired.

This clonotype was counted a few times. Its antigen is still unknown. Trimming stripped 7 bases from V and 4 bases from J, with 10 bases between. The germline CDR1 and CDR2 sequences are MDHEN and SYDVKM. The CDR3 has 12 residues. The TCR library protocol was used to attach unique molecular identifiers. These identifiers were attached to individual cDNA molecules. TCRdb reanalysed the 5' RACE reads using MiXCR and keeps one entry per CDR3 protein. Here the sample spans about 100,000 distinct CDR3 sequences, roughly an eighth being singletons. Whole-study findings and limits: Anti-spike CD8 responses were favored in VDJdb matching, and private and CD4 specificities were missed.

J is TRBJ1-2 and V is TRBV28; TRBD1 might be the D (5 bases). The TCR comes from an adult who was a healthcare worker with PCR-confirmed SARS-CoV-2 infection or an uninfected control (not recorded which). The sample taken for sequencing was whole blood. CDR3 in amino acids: CASMGQGYGYTF. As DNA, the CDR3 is TGTGCCAGCATGGGGCAGGGCTATGGCTACACCTTC.